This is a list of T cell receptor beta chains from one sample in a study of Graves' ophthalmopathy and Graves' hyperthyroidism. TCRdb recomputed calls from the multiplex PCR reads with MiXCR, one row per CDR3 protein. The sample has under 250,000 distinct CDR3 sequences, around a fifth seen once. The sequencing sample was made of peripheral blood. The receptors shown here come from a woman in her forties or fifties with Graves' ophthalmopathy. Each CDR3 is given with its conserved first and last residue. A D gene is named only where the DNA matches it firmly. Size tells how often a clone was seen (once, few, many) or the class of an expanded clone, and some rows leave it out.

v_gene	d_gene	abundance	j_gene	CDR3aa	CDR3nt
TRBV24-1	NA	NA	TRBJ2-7	CATSEEGQGKRYEQYF	TGTGCCACCAGTGAGGAAGGCCAGGGGAAGAGGTACGAGCAGTACTTC
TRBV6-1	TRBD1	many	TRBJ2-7	CASSAFVGTGAGEQYF	TGTGCCAGCAGTGCTTTTGTTGGGACAGGGGCTGGCGAGCAGTACTTC
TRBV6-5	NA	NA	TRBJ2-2	CASSYPEGRGELFF	TGTGCCAGCAGTTACCCGGAGGGCCGTGGGGAGCTGTTTTTT
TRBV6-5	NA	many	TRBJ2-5	CASSYSNFQYF	TGTGCCAGCAGTTACTCTAATTTCCAGTACTTC
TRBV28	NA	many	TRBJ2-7	CASGGTSTYEQYF	TGTGCCAGTGGAGGGACTTCCACCTACGAGCAGTACTTC
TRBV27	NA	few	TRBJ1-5	CASSANKYQPQPF	TGTGCCAGCAGTGCCAACAAGTATCAGCCCCAGCCTTTT
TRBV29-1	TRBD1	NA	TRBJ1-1	CSGDRGSTEAFF	TGCAGCGGAGACAGGGGTTCGACTGAAGCTTTCTTT
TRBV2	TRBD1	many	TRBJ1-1	CASRGTGRIAEAFF	TGTGCCAGCAGAGGGACAGGGAGAATTGCTGAAGCTTTCTTT
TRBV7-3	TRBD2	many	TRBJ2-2	CASSLRLAGGSTGELFF	TGTGCCAGCAGCTTAAGGCTAGCGGGAGGGAGCACCGGGGAGCTGTTTTTT
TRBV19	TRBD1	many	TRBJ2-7	CASTDRGDCYEQYF	TGTGCCAGTACCGACAGGGGTGATTGTTACGAGCAGTACTTC
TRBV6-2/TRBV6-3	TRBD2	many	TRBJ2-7	CASSYGLSGNQIGEQYF	TGTGCCAGCAGTTACGGACTTAGCGGGAACCAAATAGGGGAGCAGTACTTC
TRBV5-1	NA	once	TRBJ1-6	CASALSTGTTGSPLHF	TGCGCCAGCGCTCTCTCCACAGGCACTACGGGGTCACCCCTCCACTTT
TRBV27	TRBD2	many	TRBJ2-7	CAKKLRGASYEQYF	TGTGCCAAGAAGTTGCGGGGGGCCTCTTACGAGCAGTACTTC
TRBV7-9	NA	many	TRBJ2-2	CASSLTRGAGELFF	TGTGCCAGCAGCTTAACGAGGGGCGCCGGGGAGCTGTTTTTT
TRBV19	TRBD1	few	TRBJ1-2	CASSTGTAGRDGYTF	TGTGCCAGTAGTACCGGGACAGCTGGAAGAGACGGCTACACCTTC
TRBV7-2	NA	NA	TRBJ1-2	CASNPIQGRYGYTF	TGTGCCAGCAACCCGATACAGGGTCGTTATGGCTACACCTTC
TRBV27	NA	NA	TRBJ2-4	CASSPAVSDIQYF	TGTGCCAGCAGCCCGGCAGTGTCTGACATTCAGTACTTC
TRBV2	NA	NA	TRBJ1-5	CASNEVYSNQPQHF	TGTGCCAGCAACGAAGTCTATAGCAATCAGCCCCAGCATTTT
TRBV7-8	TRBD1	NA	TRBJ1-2	CASSLGRDRESGYTF	TGTGCCAGCAGCTTAGGCCGGGACAGGGAATCTGGCTACACCTTC
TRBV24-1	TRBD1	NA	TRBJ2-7	CATSDPDRDEQYF	TGTGCCACCAGTGATCCAGACAGGGACGAGCAGTACTTC
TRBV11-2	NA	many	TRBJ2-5	CASSPLGTSLQETQYF	TGTGCCAGCAGCCCCCTAGGGACTTCTTTACAAGAGACCCAGTACTTC
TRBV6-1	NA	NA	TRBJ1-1	CASSPGGLTEAFF	TGTGCCAGCAGCCCGGGAGGACTAACTGAAGCTTTCTTT
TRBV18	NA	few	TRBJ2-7	CASSPQTEPGLEQYF	TGTGCCAGCTCGCCCCAGACGGAGCCGGGATTAGAGCAGTACTTC
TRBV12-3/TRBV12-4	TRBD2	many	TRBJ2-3	CASSLGAGGPYPTDTQYF	TGTGCCAGCAGTTTAGGAGCGGGAGGGCCGTACCCCACAGATACGCAGTATTTT
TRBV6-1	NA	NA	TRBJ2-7	CASSEDREQYF	TGTGCCAGCAGTGAAGACCGCGAGCAGTACTTC
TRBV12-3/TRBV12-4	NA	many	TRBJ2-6	CASSPQGGSGANVLTF	TGTGCCAGCAGTCCCCAGGGGGGGTCTGGGGCCAACGTCCTGACTTTC
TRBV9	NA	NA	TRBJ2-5	CASSGPRGTQYF	TGTGCCAGCAGCGGACCTCGGGGGACCCAGTACTTC
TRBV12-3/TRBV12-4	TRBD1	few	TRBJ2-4	CASSLVETGLIQYF	TGTGCCAGCAGTTTAGTTGAGACAGGGCTCATTCAGTACTTC
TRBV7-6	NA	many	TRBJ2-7	CASSLIQGISEQYF	TGTGCCAGCAGCTTAATCCAAGGCATCTCCGAGCAGTACTTC
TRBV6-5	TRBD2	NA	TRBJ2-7	CASSYSLREGVYEQYF	TGTGCCAGCAGTTACTCGTTACGGGAGGGTGTATACGAGCAGTACTTC
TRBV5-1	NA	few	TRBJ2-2	CASSRRTGELFF	TGCGCCAGCAGCCGGAGGACCGGGGAGCTGTTTTTT
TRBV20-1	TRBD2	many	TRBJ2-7	CSAGRGGGTYEQYF	TGCAGCGCCGGGAGGGGAGGGGGGACCTACGAGCAGTACTTC
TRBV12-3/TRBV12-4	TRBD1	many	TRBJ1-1	CASSFNDRDYTEAFF	TGTGCCAGCAGTTTTAACGACAGGGACTACACTGAAGCTTTCTTT
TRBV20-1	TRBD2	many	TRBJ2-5	CSATKITSGQETQYF	TGCAGTGCTACAAAAATCACTAGCGGACAAGAGACCCAGTACTTC
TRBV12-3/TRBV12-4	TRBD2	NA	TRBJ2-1	CASSPALAVVEQFF	TGTGCCAGCAGTCCTGCACTAGCGGTAGTCGAGCAGTTCTTC
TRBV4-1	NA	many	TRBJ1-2	CASSQPRTGVHGYTF	TGCGCCAGCAGCCAACCTCGTACAGGCGTACATGGCTACACCTTC
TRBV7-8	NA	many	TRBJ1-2	CASSLWESGYTF	TGTGCCAGCAGCTTATGGGAGTCTGGCTACACCTTC